One and the same sample provided the 25 T cell receptor beta chains below, sequenced in a study of shared T cell receptors in the human thymus. Assay: immunoSEQ multiplex PCR; the TCRdb copy retains only in-frame clones and omits some. Among 600,000 or so clones listed, around 87% were seen once. The sample was also reused in another study, on human thymus T cells.

Sequencing was carried out using thymocytes. These receptors were taken from a boy under two years old with a congenital heart defect.

This sequence joins TRBV6-5 and TRBJ2-7, with D tentatively TRBD1 (6 bases). CDR1 and CDR2 from the germline V gene are MNHEY and SVGAGI. The CDR3 covers 15 residues. V lost 6 bases and J 2 bases, leaving 17 bases between the germline ends. CDR3 bases: TGTGCCAGCAGACAGAAAGTGAGGGGGACCTACGAGCAGTACTTC. Its translation is CASRQKVRGTYEQYF.

This clone turned up a few times. The J gene is TRBJ2-5, the V gene TRBV6-1; maybe TRBD2 (7 bases). The CDR3 contains 14 residues. The ends were cut back, 4 bases at V and 4 bases at J, with 13 bases in the middle. Germline V CDR1 and CDR2: MNHNS, SASEGT. CDR3 in DNA: TGTGCCAGCAGTGCACCGGGGGGCAGAGAGACCCAGTACTTC. This translates into CASSAPGGRETQYF.

The table lists this clone with a count of one. CDR3 nucleotide sequence: TGTGCCAGCAGCTTAAACGGGGGGCCTCACAATGAGCAGTTCTTC. This sequence encodes CASSLNGGPHNEQFF. This sequence joins TRBV11-2 and TRBJ2-1; perhaps TRBD2 as D (7 bases). The V gene's germline CDR1 is SGHAT and CDR2 FQNNGV. The ends were cut back, 2 bases at V and 5 bases at J, with 13 bases in the middle. The CDR3 sequence is 15 residues long.

The rearrangement links TRBV27 to TRBJ2-1, with 16 bases that match TRBD2. Per the germline V gene, CDR1 is MNHEY and CDR2 is SMNVEV (reference sequence). CDR3 size: 20 residues. Trimming cost V 2 bases and J 2 bases; bases outside gene matches: 9. The CDR3 region has the DNA TGTGCCAGCAGTTTAGGAGTCTCCGGGACTAGCGGGAGGGCCTACAATGAGCAGTTCTTC. Translated, it gives CASSLGVSGTSGRAYNEQFF.

This clone came up a few times. The chain has TRBV28 and TRBJ1-4; 7 bases align to TRBD1. The CDR3 sequence is 16 residues long. The germline V gene has CDR1 MDHEN and CDR2 SYDVKM. Trimming took 3 bases from V and 0 from J; bases not matched to a gene: 4. CDR3 protein: CASSFPQGPTNEKLFF. In DNA, the CDR3 is TGTGCCAGCAGTTTTCCACAGGGGCCAACTAATGAAAAACTGTTTTTT.

This clone showed up just once. The V call is TRBV4-1, the J call TRBJ1-5; a weak D match, TRBD1 (6 bases). The CDR3 is 17 residues long. Germline V gives CDR1 MGHRA, CDR2 YSYEKL. V lost 0 bases and J lost 5, with 17 bases in between. CDR3 coding DNA: TGCGCCAGCAGCCAAGATGCCGAACACAGGGCCGATCAGCCCCAGCATTTT. Residues: CASSQDAEHRADQPQHF.

The rearrangement uses TRBV7-6 and TRBJ2-1, with no clear D. Germline CDR1 is SGHVS and CDR2 is FNYEAQ. V lost 1 base and J 1 base, leaving 11 bases between the germline ends. The CDR3 covers 16 residues. CDR3 DNA: TGTGCCAGCAGCTTAGTGGCAGGCAGTTCCTACAATGAGCAGTTCTTC. Protein: CASSLVAGSSYNEQFF.

The genes are TRBV19 and TRBJ1-1, with 7 nucleotides matching TRBD1. This CDR3 is 15 amino acids long. V was pared by 3 bases and J by 3 bases, with 7 bases of the junction left unmatched. CDR1 is LNHDA and CDR2 is SQIVND in the germline V gene (reference sequence). CDR3 sequence: CASSMGQYWDTEAFF. CDR3 nucleotide sequence: TGTGCCAGTAGTATGGGACAGTACTGGGACACTGAAGCTTTCTTT.

The V gene is TRBV7-2, the J gene TRBJ1-2; D possibly corresponds to TRBD1 (5 bases). Trimming took 4 bases from V and 6 from J, leaving 15 bases between them. CDR3 length: 14 residues. CDR1 SGHTA and CDR2 FQGNSA come from the germline V gene. Here the CDR3 DNA reads TGTGCCAGCAGCTCTTTTGGGCAGGGTGATGGCTACACCTTC. It yields the protein CASSSFGQGDGYTF. Variable domain in full (rest from reference TRBV7-2 and TRBJ1-2): GAGVSQSPSNKVTEKGKDVELRCDPISGHTALYWYRQSLGQGLEFLIYFQGNSAPDKSGLPSDRFSAERTGGSVSTLTIQRTQQEDSAVYLCASSSFGQGDGYTFGSGTRLTVV.

This sequence joins TRBV2 and TRBJ2-7, with TRBD1 as a possible D gene (5 bases). The CDR3 has 14 residues. Germline CDR1 is SNHLY and CDR2 is FYNNEI. V lost 7 bases, J lost 6 bases, and 19 bases lay in between. The CDR3 spells CASIPLGAGSEQYF. CDR3 nucleotide sequence: TGTGCCAGCATCCCCTTAGGGGCCGGTAGCGAGCAGTACTTC.

This clone was detected only a few times. The rearrangement uses TRBV14 and TRBJ2-2; 7 nucleotides align to TRBD1. This CDR3 has 15 residues. CDR1 is SGHDN and CDR2 is FVKESK in the germline V gene. Trimming took 4 bases from V and 8 from J; bases not matched to a gene: 10. CDR3 protein: CASSLLGGRPGELFF. The DNA of the CDR3 is TGTGCCAGCAGCCTCCTAGGGGGCCGGCCTGGGGAGCTGTTTTTT.

The rearrangement links TRBV9 to TRBJ2-1, with 8 bases identical to TRBD2. CDR3 size: 24 residues. With V trimmed by 0 bases and J by 3 bases, 29 bases remained unmatched. Germline-derived CDR1 and CDR2 are SGDLS and YYNGEE. DNA of the CDR3: TGTGCCAGCAGCGTAGGGCGATGGGGCCTTAATCGGGAGGGTCGGCATCGATTCTACAATGAGCAGTTCTTC. Its protein is CASSVGRWGLNREGRHRFYNEQFF.

This clone was counted a few times. The V and J genes are TRBV7-2 and TRBJ1-3; 9 bases agree with TRBD1. Per the germline V gene, CDR1 is SGHTA and CDR2 is FQGNSA. V was pared by 5 bases and J by 2 bases, with 7 bases of the junction left unmatched. There are 16 residues in the CDR3. Written as DNA, the CDR3 is TGTGCCAGCAGCACGACAGGGGGTGGGGCTGGAAACACCATATATTTT. Translation: CASSTTGGGAGNTIYF.

This chain uses TRBV5-1 with TRBJ2-7, with 11 bases identical to TRBD2. Germline V gene data show CDR1 as SGHRS and CDR2 as YFSETQ. The CDR3 consists of 13 residues. With V trimmed by 6 bases and J by 6 bases, 5 bases remained unmatched. The CDR3 here is CASTSGLAGEQYF. CDR3 sequence (DNA): TGCGCCAGCACTTCAGGACTAGCGGGCGAGCAGTACTTC.

The rearrangement joins TRBV4-3 to TRBJ2-2, with 7 nucleotides matching TRBD2. The germline CDR1 and CDR2 sequences are LGHNA and YSLEER. The CDR3 is made up of 18 amino acids. The V and J ends lost 0 bases and 2 bases, in that order; junction bases with no gene match: 9. CDR3 loop: CASSQDRTSGENTGELFF. CDR3 nucleotides: TGCGCCAGCAGCCAAGATAGGACAAGCGGGGAAAACACCGGGGAGCTGTTTTTT.

The genes are TRBV14 and TRBJ2-7, with a possible D match to TRBD1 (6 bases). Trimming took 4 bases from V and 11 from J, leaving 15 bases between them. In germline, CDR1 is SGHDN, CDR2 FVKESK. CDR3 length equals 12 residues. CDR3 protein: CASSPDWTAKYF. DNA of the CDR3: TGTGCCAGCAGCCCGGATTGGACAGCTAAGTACTTC.

The V and J genes are TRBV28 and TRBJ1-2, with a possible D match to TRBD1 (5 bases). The CDR3 is made up of 14 amino acids. CDR1 is MDHEN and CDR2 is SYDVKM in the germline V gene. The V gene lost 7 bases and the J gene lost 0 bases, with 12 bases spanning the gap. The CDR3 loop reads CASNEWDSNYGYTF. The CDR3 DNA reads TGTGCCAGCAACGAATGGGACTCTAACTATGGCTACACCTTC.

This clone was seen a few times. The chain combines TRBV4-3 with TRBJ2-6, with a possible D match to TRBD1 (5 bases). The CDR3 consists of 16 residues. With 6 bases removed from V and 0 bases from J, the gap between germline ends came to 12 bases. The germline V gene has CDR1 LGHNA and CDR2 YSLEER. CDR3 sequence reads: CASSLQGNSGANVLTF. The CDR3 DNA sequence: TGCGCCAGCAGTCTCCAGGGAAACTCTGGGGCCAACGTCCTGACTTTC.

Only one count was recorded for this clone. The CDR3 here is CSVVTGAGGYTF. The CDR3 nucleotides read TGCAGCGTCGTTACAGGGGCGGGAGGCTACACCTTC. The chain joins TRBV29-1 to TRBJ1-2; 7 bases are a match to TRBD1. V was clipped by 6 bases and J by 8 bases; unmatched bases: 9. CDR1 is SQVTM, CDR2 ANQGSEA, per germline. This CDR3 region has 12 residues.

The chain is built from TRBV11-2 and TRBJ1-3; TRBD1 might be the D (6 bases). CDR1 is SGHAT and CDR2 is FQNNGV in the germline V gene. Trimming removed 2 bases from V and 4 bases from J, with 12 bases in between. The CDR3 is made up of 15 amino acids. The CDR3 loop is CASSLIPGTGNTIYF. The DNA for the CDR3 is TGTGCCAGCAGCTTAATACCGGGGACAGGAAACACCATATATTTT.

The rearrangement links TRBV5-1 to TRBJ2-4, with D possibly matching TRBD2 (5 bases). Trimming left V 2 bases short and J 4 bases short, with 10 bases between. Germline V gives CDR1 SGHRS, CDR2 YFSETQ. This CDR3 contains 14 residues. The CDR3 sequence: CASSFGERKNIQYF. The CDR3 DNA sequence: TGCGCCAGCAGCTTTGGGGAGCGGAAAAACATTCAGTACTTC.

V and J are TRBV28 and TRBJ1-1; D gene unclear. The CDR3 totals 12 residues. Per germline, CDR1 MDHEN and CDR2 SYDVKM. Trimming shortened V by 7 bases and J by 0 bases, and 6 bases separated the two germline ends. CDR3 sequence (DNA): TGTGCCAGCATAACAATGAACACTGAAGCTTTCTTT. Translated, it gives CASITMNTEAFF. Complete variable domain (other parts from reference TRBV28 and TRBJ1-1): DVKVTQSSRYLVKRTGEKVFLECVQDMDHENMFWYRQDPGLGLRLIYFSYDVKMKEKGDIPEGYSVSREKKERFSLILESASTNQTSMYLCASITMNTEAFFGQGTRLTVV.

V and J are TRBV7-9 and TRBJ1-1; 7 bases fit TRBD1. V lost 3 bases, J lost 11 bases, and 6 bases stayed unmatched. Looked up from germline, CDR1 is SEHNR and CDR2 is FQNEAQ (reference sequence). The CDR3 runs 12 residues. In DNA, the CDR3 is TGTGCCAGCAGCTTTACAGGGGAATGGGCTTTCTTT. Amino acid sequence: CASSFTGEWAFF.

The genes are TRBV6-5 and TRBJ2-3; 13 nucleotides agree with TRBD2. CDR1 is MNHEY, CDR2 SVGAGI, per germline. The length of the CDR3 is 16 residues. Germline trimming cut 2 bases from V and 5 bases from J; bases unmatched to any gene: 4. The CDR3 is CASSYGGTSGKDTQYF. CDR3 DNA: TGTGCCAGCAGTTACGGGGGGACTAGCGGGAAAGATACGCAGTATTTT.

The chain's CDR3 is CASSKTSIDQPQHF. Written as DNA, the CDR3 is TGTGCCAGCAGTAAAACGAGCATTGATCAGCCCCAGCATTTT. The rearrangement links TRBV11-2 to TRBJ1-5; the D is unclear. The ends were cut back, 6 bases at V and 5 bases at J, with 14 bases in the middle. The germline gives CDR1 SGHAT, CDR2 FQNNGV. The CDR3 loop spans 14 amino acids. Using reference TRBV11-2 and TRBJ1-5 for the parts outside the CDR3, the full variable domain is EAGVAQSPRYKIIEKRQSVAFWCNPISGHATLYWYQQILGQGPKLLIQFQNNGVVDDSQLPKDRFSAERLKGVDSTLKIQPAKLEDSAVYLCASSKTSIDQPQHFGDGTRLSIL.